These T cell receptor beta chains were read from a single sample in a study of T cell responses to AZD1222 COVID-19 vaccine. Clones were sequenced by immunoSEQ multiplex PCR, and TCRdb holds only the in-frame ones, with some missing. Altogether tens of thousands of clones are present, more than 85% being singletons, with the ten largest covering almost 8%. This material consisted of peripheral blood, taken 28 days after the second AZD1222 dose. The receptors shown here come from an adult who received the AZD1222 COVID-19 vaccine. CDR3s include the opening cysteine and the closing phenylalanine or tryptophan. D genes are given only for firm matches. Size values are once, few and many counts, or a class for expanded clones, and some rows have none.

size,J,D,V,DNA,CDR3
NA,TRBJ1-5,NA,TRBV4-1,TGCGCCAGCAGCCAAGGAGGGGTGCAGCCCCAGCATTTT,CASSQGGVQPQHF
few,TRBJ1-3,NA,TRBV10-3,TGTGCCATCAGTACCCGAGGCTCTGGAAACACCATATATTTT,CAISTRGSGNTIYF
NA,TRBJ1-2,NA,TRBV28,TGTGCCAGCAGTTTTGGTGTTGATGGCTACACCTTC,CASSFGVDGYTF
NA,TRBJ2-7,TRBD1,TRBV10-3,TGTGCCATCAGTCCCGGGACAGGGTCCCTCTACGAGCAGTACTTC,CAISPGTGSLYEQYF
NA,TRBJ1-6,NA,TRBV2,TGTGCCAGCTGTGGGACGTTGAGTAATTCACCCCTCCACTTT,CASCGTLSNSPLHF
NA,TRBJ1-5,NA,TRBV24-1,TGTGCCACCAGTGACCCGGGTCAGCCCCAGCATTTT,CATSDPGQPQHF
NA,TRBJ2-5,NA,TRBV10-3,TGTGCCATCAGTGAGCAAGAGACCCAGTACTTC,CAISEQETQYF
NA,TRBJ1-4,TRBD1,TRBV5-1,TGCGCCAGCAGCCTCTACAGGGGAAGAGGGGGGAATGAAAAACTGTTTTTT,CASSLYRGRGGNEKLFF
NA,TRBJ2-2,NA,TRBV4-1,TGCGCCAGCAGCCAAAGGACGGACACCGGGGAGCTGTTTTTT,CASSQRTDTGELFF
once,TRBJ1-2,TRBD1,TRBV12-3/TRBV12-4,TGTGCCAGCAGTTACGACAGGGCTAAAGGCTACACCTTC,CASSYDRAKGYTF
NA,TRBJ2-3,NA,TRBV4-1,TGCGCCAGCAGCCAAGTTTACGGAGCTTCTAGCACAGATACGCAGTATTTT,CASSQVYGASSTDTQYF
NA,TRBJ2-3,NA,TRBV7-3,TGTGCCAGCAGCTTAGTGGGTAGCGGGACAGTTCTCGGGACGCAGTATTTT,CASSLVGSGTVLGTQYF
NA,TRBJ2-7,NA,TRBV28,TGTGCCAGCAGTCGGGACACGGGCGCCTACGAGCAGTACTTC,CASSRDTGAYEQYF
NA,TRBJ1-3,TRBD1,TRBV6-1,TGTGCCAGCAGTAAAGACAGGGGGCTAGGTGGAAACACCATATATTTT,CASSKDRGLGGNTIYF
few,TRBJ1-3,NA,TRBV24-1,TGTGCCACCAGTGTGTCGAGACGCTCTGGAAACACCATATATTTT,CATSVSRRSGNTIYF
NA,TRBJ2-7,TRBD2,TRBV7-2,TGTGCCAGCAGCGCCTGGACTAGCGGGAGCGCGTACGAGCAGTACTTC,CASSAWTSGSAYEQYF
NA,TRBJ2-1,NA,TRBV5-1,TGCGCCAGCAGCCCAACAGGGTCCTCCTACAATGAGCAGTTCTTC,CASSPTGSSYNEQFF
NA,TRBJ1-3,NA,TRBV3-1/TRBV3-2,TGTGCCAGCGGGGGCCCCGGAAGGGACACCATATATTTT,CASGGPGRDTIYF
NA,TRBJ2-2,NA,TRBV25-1,TGTGCCAGCAGTGACACCAACACCGGGGAGCTGTTTTTT,CASSDTNTGELFF
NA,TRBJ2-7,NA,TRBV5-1,TGCGCCAGCAGCTTCTCGAGGGTAAGGGGAGAGCAGTACTTC,CASSFSRVRGEQYF
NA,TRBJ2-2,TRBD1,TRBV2,TGTGCCAGCAGGGACGGACAGGGGGCGCGGGGGGAGCTGTTTTTT,CASRDGQGARGELFF
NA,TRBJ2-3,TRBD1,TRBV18,TGTGCCAGCTCACGCCGACAGGGTTCCACAGATACGCAGTATTTT,CASSRRQGSTDTQYF
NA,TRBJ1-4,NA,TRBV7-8,TGTGCCAGCAGCATCAGTAGCCGGGGTAGCCCGCGCACTAATGAAAAACTGTTTTTT,CASSISSRGSPRTNEKLFF
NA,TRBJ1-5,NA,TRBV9,TGTGCCAGCAGTACCGGGGGAGGTCAGAATCAGCCCCAGCATTTT,CASSTGGGQNQPQHF